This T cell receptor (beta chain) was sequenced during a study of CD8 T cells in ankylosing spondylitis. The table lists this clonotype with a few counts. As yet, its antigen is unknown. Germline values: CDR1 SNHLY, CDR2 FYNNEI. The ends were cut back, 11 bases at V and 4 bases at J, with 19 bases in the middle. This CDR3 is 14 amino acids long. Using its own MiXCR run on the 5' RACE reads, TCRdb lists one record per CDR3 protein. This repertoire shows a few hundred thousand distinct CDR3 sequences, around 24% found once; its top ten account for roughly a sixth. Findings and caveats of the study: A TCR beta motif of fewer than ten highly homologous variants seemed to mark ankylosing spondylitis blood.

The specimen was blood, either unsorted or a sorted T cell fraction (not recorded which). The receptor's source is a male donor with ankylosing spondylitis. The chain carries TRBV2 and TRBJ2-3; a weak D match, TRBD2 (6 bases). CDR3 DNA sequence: TGTGCCGGGAGAGCTGCGGGGACCGCAGATACGCAGTATTTT. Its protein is CAGRAAGTADTQYF.